At least ten counts were recorded for the clone carrying this TCR beta chain. What it binds is unknown. TCR beta libraries were made by quantitative 5'-RACE with molecular barcodes. Via MiXCR, TCRdb re-called the 5' RACE reads, giving one row per CDR3 protein. This table has around 490,000 distinct CDR3 sequences, approximately 5.3% appearing once. The CDR3 consists of 14 residues. V shed 4 bases, J shed 7 bases, and the junction held 6 bases outside the gene matches. Per germline, CDR1 MGHRA and CDR2 YSYEKL. The data stem from a study of CD8 T cells in ankylosing spondylitis. Study-level findings and limits: Significant enrichment of disease-linked clones was reported in matched ankylosing spondylitis synovial fluid. Within ankylosing spondylitis blood, a TCR beta motif made up of under 10 highly homologous variants appeared to be characteristic.

The sequencing sample was made of blood, either unsorted or a sorted T cell fraction (not recorded which). This rearrangement joins TRBV4-1 to TRBJ1-4; 7 nucleotides match TRBD1. This TCR came from a male donor with ankylosing spondylitis. CDR3: CASSPPDRLEKLFF. The CDR3 DNA is TGCGCCAGCAGCCCCCCGGACAGGCTTGAAAAACTGTTTTTT.